This TCR beta chain is from a study of blood T cell repertoires in COVID-19. Study summary: Sites in the United States, Italy and Spain provided acute and convalescent COVID-19 samples. The cDNA or gDNA used as material had been derived from T cells, B-cell-depleted T cells, or PBMCs.

This CDR3 region has 14 residues. V was shortened by 1 base and J by 3 bases, with 7 bases between the two germline ends. Per the germline V gene, CDR1 is LGHNA and CDR2 is YSLEER. How the authors handled the data: Reference gene primer amplification in the assay estimated nucleated cell counts. The method was immunoSEQ multiplex PCR; TCRdb's version includes in-frame clones alone and lacks a portion of them. V, J and clone size are taken as reported in that table, and D and trimming were inferred from the DNA itself. The sample has tens of thousands of clones; over 75% are singletons. The receptor comes from an older woman with acute or convalescent COVID-19. The chain has TRBV4-3 and TRBJ2-1; D is unclear. Source material: peripheral blood. The CDR3 DNA sequence: TGCGCCAGCAGCCAAGTTGGTAGCTACAATGAGCAGTTCTTC. Protein: CASSQVGSYNEQFF.